A selection of T cell receptor beta chains follows, all from one sample in a study of blood T cell repertoires in COVID-19. Produced via immunoSEQ multiplex PCR; TCRdb's table is partial and in-frame only. Of 150,000 to 200,000 clones listed, approximately 90% are singletons. The sample taken for sequencing was peripheral blood. The receptors stem from a man aged 18 to 30 with acute or convalescent COVID-19. The CDR3 runs from the conserved cysteine through the conserved F or W. The D gene is left open where the match is weak. Clone size, where shown, is once, few, many, or a class for clones that have expanded.

NA,TRBV4-2,TRBD2,TRBJ2-5,TGTGCCAGCAGCCAAGGCAGCGGGGGGGGCCAAGAGACCCAGTACTTC,CASSQGSGGGQETQYF
once,TRBV6-4,NA,TRBJ1-6,TGTGCCAGCAGTGACTCGACGGGGATTGGTTCACCCCTCCACTTT,CASSDSTGIGSPLHF
NA,TRBV6-4,NA,TRBJ1-1,TGTGCCAGCAGGCAATCAGGGGTGGCTTTCTTT,CASRQSGVAFF
NA,TRBV3-1/TRBV3-2,TRBD2,TRBJ2-5,TGTGCCAGCAGCCAAGAGCAGGGACTAGCGGGGGGGCATCGACAAGAGACCCAGTACTTC,CASSQEQGLAGGHRQETQYF
NA,TRBV10-2,TRBD1,TRBJ1-1,TGCGCCAGCAGTGAGGTCAGACAGGGTCAAGCTTTCTTT,CASSEVRQGQAFF
NA,TRBV3-1/TRBV3-2,TRBD1,TRBJ2-5,TGTGCCAGCAGCCAAGCTCCAGGGGGCCAAGAGACCCAGTACTTC,CASSQAPGGQETQYF
NA,TRBV9,NA,TRBJ2-3,TGTGCCAGCAGCCTAAGACTAACAGATACGCAGTATTTT,CASSLRLTDTQYF
NA,TRBV14,TRBD2,TRBJ2-1,TGTGCCAGCAGCCAAGAAGCCCTCTCCTCTAGCGGGGCCTACAATGAGCAGTTCTTC,CASSQEALSSSGAYNEQFF
once,TRBV7-9,NA,TRBJ1-2,TGTGCCAGCAGCACGGGGGGAGGGAACTATGGCTACACCTTC,CASSTGGGNYGYTF
NA,TRBV5-8,NA,TRBJ1-5,TGTGCCAGCAGCTTGGGACAGAATAGCAATCAGCCCCAGCATTTT,CASSLGQNSNQPQHF
NA,TRBV11-2,TRBD2,TRBJ2-5,TGTGCCAGCAGCTTAGCACTAGCGGGGTCAGAGACCCAGTACTTC,CASSLALAGSETQYF
NA,TRBV5-1,NA,TRBJ2-7,TGCGCCAGCAGCCCGGGAACTCTAGCGTACCACGAGCAGTACTTC,CASSPGTLAYHEQYF
NA,TRBV10-3,NA,TRBJ1-1,TGTGCCATCAGTGAGCCTCGGAGGGCCACTGAAGCTTTCTTT,CAISEPRRATEAFF
NA,TRBV6-6,TRBD1,TRBJ1-5,TGTGCCAGCAGTTATGGGACAGGAAGCAATCAGCCCCAGCATTTT,CASSYGTGSNQPQHF
NA,TRBV7-9,TRBD1,TRBJ1-1,TGTGCCAGCAGCCCAAGACAGGGCGAAGAAAGGGACACTGAAGCTTTCTTT,CASSPRQGEERDTEAFF
NA,TRBV2,NA,TRBJ2-5,TGTGCCAGCAGTGAAGGGGTAGTGGGTCGCAGGGTGTCCCAGTACTTC,CASSEGVVGRRVSQYF
once,TRBV11-3,TRBD1,TRBJ1-1,TGTGCCAGCAGCCCCCGGACAGGAGGCACTGAAGCTTTCTTT,CASSPRTGGTEAFF
NA,TRBV5-1,NA,TRBJ2-1,TGCGCCAGCAGCTTGGAAAGGGGACATCGGATCTTC,CASSLERGHRIF
NA,TRBV4-1,NA,TRBJ1-6,TGCGCCAGCAGCTCTGAAGAGGGAAATAATTCACCCCTCCACTTT,CASSSEEGNNSPLHF
NA,TRBV4-2,NA,TRBJ2-7,TGTGCCAGCAGCCAAGTCGGAGGGGATCAATACGAGCAGTACTTC,CASSQVGGDQYEQYF
NA,TRBV5-4,TRBD1,TRBJ2-5,TGTGCCAGCAGCTTGGAGAAGGGCAGGGGGCTTGAGACCCAGTACTTC,CASSLEKGRGLETQYF
NA,TRBV6-1,NA,TRBJ2-3,TGTGCCAGCAGTGACCGGGACATAACCACAGATACGCAGTATTTT,CASSDRDITTDTQYF
NA,TRBV9,NA,TRBJ2-5,TGTGCCAGCAGCGTAGCTTGGGGGCGGGAGACCCAGTACTTC,CASSVAWGRETQYF
NA,TRBV7-2,NA,TRBJ1-5,TGTGCCAGCAGCTTATCAGAATATAGCAATCAGCCCCAGCATTTT,CASSLSEYSNQPQHF
NA,TRBV9,NA,TRBJ2-1,TGTGCCAGCAGCTCCGGGGGGCAAGCCTACAATGAGCAGTTCTTC,CASSSGGQAYNEQFF
NA,TRBV28,NA,TRBJ2-2,TGTGCCACGCAGGAAAACACCGGGGAGCTGTTTTTT,CATQENTGELFF
NA,TRBV7-9,NA,TRBJ2-5,TGTGCCAGCAGCACGACCCGCAGGGTCCAAGAGACCCAGTACTTC,CASSTTRRVQETQYF
NA,TRBV2,TRBD1,TRBJ2-2,TGTGCCAGCCACCGGGACAGGGCGTTCGCCGGGGAGCTGTTTTTT,CASHRDRAFAGELFF
NA,TRBV12-3/TRBV12-4,NA,TRBJ2-1,TGTGCCAGCAGTTTAGGGACTATAAGTGAGCAGTTCTTC,CASSLGTISEQFF
NA,TRBV5-5,NA,TRBJ2-7,TGTGCCAGCAGCCGCGACTGGTCCTACGAGCAGTACTTC,CASSRDWSYEQYF
NA,TRBV28,NA,TRBJ1-1,TGTGCCAGCGTCAGGACAGAGACGAACACTGAAGCTTTCTTT,CASVRTETNTEAFF
few,TRBV11-2,NA,TRBJ1-6,TGTGCCAGCAGCTTAGAGGGCGCCAGGGACTTATCACCCCTCCACTTT,CASSLEGARDLSPLHF
NA,TRBV3-1/TRBV3-2,TRBD1,TRBJ1-2,TGTGCCAGCAGCCCACTAAACAGGGGCCCTGGCTACACCTTC,CASSPLNRGPGYTF
NA,TRBV5-1,TRBD2,TRBJ2-3,TGCGCCAGCAGCTTGGGCCTAGCGGGTGGCACAGATACGCAGTATTTT,CASSLGLAGGTDTQYF
few,TRBV20-1,NA,TRBJ1-1,TGCAGTGCTAGCGGAGAGGGTGAAGCTTTCTTT,CSASGEGEAFF
NA,TRBV6-5,TRBD1,TRBJ2-2,TGTGCCAGCGGGGCCAGGACAGGGAGGACCGGGGAGCTGTTTTTT,CASGARTGRTGELFF
NA,TRBV4-1,NA,TRBJ1-1,TGCGCCAGCAGCCTGTGGGGGGGCGCTGAAGCTTTCTTT,CASSLWGGAEAFF
once,TRBV7-9,NA,TRBJ2-3,TGTGCCAGCAGCCGACAAACTAGCACAGATACGCAGTATTTT,CASSRQTSTDTQYF
NA,TRBV7-9,TRBD2,TRBJ2-3,TGTGCCAGCAGCTTTAGCGGGGGGGCAACCGATACGCAGTATTTT,CASSFSGGATDTQYF
NA,TRBV5-1,TRBD2,TRBJ2-3,TGCGCCAGCAGCTCCCGGGACTACAGCACAGATACGCAGTATTTT,CASSSRDYSTDTQYF
NA,TRBV28,NA,TRBJ1-5,TGTGCCAGCAGCCAAAGGAGGTACGGGTTTAATCAGCCCCAGCATTTT,CASSQRRYGFNQPQHF
few,TRBV28,TRBD1,TRBJ1-4,TGTGCCAGCAGCCTTGGGACAGAGAATGAAAAACTGTTTTTT,CASSLGTENEKLFF
NA,TRBV4-1,NA,TRBJ1-1,TGCGCCAGCAGCCAAGCAGGGGATGGGGTATCTGAAGCTTTCTTT,CASSQAGDGVSEAFF
NA,TRBV9,TRBD1,TRBJ2-2,TGTGCCAGCAGCGTGACAGGGGCCGGGGACACCGGGGAGCTGTTTTTT,CASSVTGAGDTGELFF
NA,TRBV24-1,TRBD2,TRBJ2-3,TGTGCCACCAGTGATAAGGCTAGCGGAAGCACAGATACGCAGTATTTT,CATSDKASGSTDTQYF
NA,TRBV3-1/TRBV3-2,NA,TRBJ1-1,TGTGCCAGCAGCCTGCAACAGGGAAGGTCAGAAGCTTTCTTT,CASSLQQGRSEAFF
once,TRBV7-9,NA,TRBJ1-2,TGTGCCAGCAGCGACCCCGGGGAAATATGGGGCTACACCTTC,CASSDPGEIWGYTF